This TCR beta chain derives from a study of T cell clonotyping in hematopoietic cell transplantation. Indicated time point: recipient sample about 28 days before transplant, after cytoreduction. CDR1 SGDLS and CDR2 YYNGEE come from the germline V gene. CDR3 length: 11 residues. V lost 4 bases, J lost 7 bases, and 5 bases lay in between. Study-wide results and limits: Without cell sorting, CD4 versus CD8 contributions remain unresolved.

As for this clone: The antigen is not known.

Profiled with immunoSEQ multiplex PCR; TCRdb holds only in-frame clones, not every one. The sample has more than 20,000 clones, about 79% seen once. The receptor's source is a woman aged 60-75 years with acute myeloid leukemia. Some clones in this sample may be carry-over from other donors' samples. The rearrangement uses TRBV9 and TRBJ2-2; unclear D gene. Material: peripheral blood mononuclear cells, obtained before stem cell transplant. CDR3 amino acids: CASSRSGELFF. The CDR3 bases are TGTGCCAGCAGCCGGAGCGGGGAGCTGTTTTTT.